This TCR beta chain was captured in a study of T cell responses to AZD1222 COVID-19 vaccine. Findings and caveats of the study: AZD1222 recipients seropositive at baseline numbered only 5 or 6.

The assay was immunoSEQ multiplex PCR, and TCRdb's table has in-frame clones only and misses some. Of more than 75,000 clones in the sample, about 90% are singletons; the top ten hold less than 8.5%. The V and J ends lost 0 bases and 12 bases respectively, with 17 bases between them. Germline V gene sequence: CDR1 LNHNV, CDR2 YYDKDF (reference sequence). The CDR3 has 15 residues. Comment on this clone: What it recognizes is unknown.

The sample consisted of peripheral blood, taken 28 days after the second AZD1222 dose. The receptor was derived from an adult who received the AZD1222 COVID-19 vaccine. The chain carries TRBV15 and TRBJ1-4; tentative D call: TRBD1 (6 bases). This CDR3 is CATSRELYLQGELFF. DNA of the CDR3: TGTGCCACCAGCAGAGAATTATACTTACAGGGCGAACTGTTTTTT.